Sequencing of this TCR beta chain was carried out in a study of cytomegalovirus exposure and HLA in healthy donors. V shed 7 bases, J shed 0 bases, and the junction held 4 bases outside the gene matches. CDR1 and CDR2 (germline): GTSNPN, SVGIG (reference sequence). The CDR3 is 13 amino acids. Comments on this clone: Its antigen is not known.

Study-level points and caveats: Compared with the roughly 700-donor mean, an Asian-associated ancestry cluster reportedly had fewer N-insertions, according to a later analysis.

The PCR was carried out with 60 Vbeta primers and 13 Jbeta primers. Method: immunoSEQ multiplex PCR; TCRdb's copy keeps in-frame clones and lacks some. This sample's table has 100,000 to 150,000 clones. This receptor was taken from a man in his forties or fifties in good health and CMV-seronegative. The source material was PBMCs. This chain joins TRBV30 and TRBJ2-3; 7 nucleotides line up with TRBD1. CDR3 loop: CALRQGSTDTQYF. In nucleotides, the CDR3 is TGTGCCTTAAGACAGGGAAGCACAGATACGCAGTATTTT.